This T cell receptor (beta chain) came from a study of vaccination and CD4 T cells after COVID-19. Study as a whole: Stimulation used overlapping spike peptides from SARS-CoV-2, HCoV-NL63, HCoV-OC43 and HCoV-229E. General observations from the study: Early timepoints after natural infection were not analyzed in these convalescent patients.

Scientists ran DNA taken from cultured CD4+ T cells through the Oncomine TCR Beta short-read assay for sequencing. Genomic DNA from cultured CD4+ T cells was extracted. TCRdb itself ran the PCR reads through MiXCR, one entry per CDR3 protein. The data contain under 9,500 distinct CDR3 sequences, 55% to 60% of them singletons. Regarding this clonotype: Its antigen remains unidentified.

Deletions cut 4 bases from V and 7 bases from J, with 13 bases between. CDR3 length: 13 amino acids. Treatment: 10-day PBMC culture with coronavirus spike peptide pools or control peptides (ViraFEST assay). Sequenced sample: CD4+ T cells from blood, cultured in vitro. This chain uses TRBV12-3 or TRBV12-4 with TRBJ2-5; D ambiguous. The clonotype originates from a human donor who had recovered from COVID-19. The CDR3 loop reads CASSWRSFGTQYF. The CDR3 DNA reads as TGTGCCAGCAGTTGGCGCTCATTCGGGACCCAGTACTTC.